These 20 T cell receptor beta chains came from one sample sequenced in a study of cytomegalovirus exposure and HLA in healthy donors. 13 Jbeta primers and 60 Vbeta primers were used for the PCR. Profiling relied on immunoSEQ multiplex PCR, and the TCRdb table lists in-frame clones only, not all of them. The sample consists of roughly 200,000 clones, 80% to 85% of them appearing once. The source material was PBMCs. The source is a man between 50 and 59 years old in good health and CMV-seronegative.

This clone showed up just once. The V gene is TRBV5-1, the J gene TRBJ1-1; 7 nucleotides agree with TRBD1. The germline V gene encodes CDR1 SGHRS and CDR2 YFSETQ. The CDR3 sequence is 15 residues long. V gave up 0 bases and J gave up 3 bases; unmatched junction bases: 5. Here the CDR3 reads CASSLGTGRDTEAFF. CDR3 sequence (DNA): TGCGCCAGCAGCTTGGGGACAGGCCGAGACACTGAAGCTTTCTTT.

This chain joins TRBV30 and TRBJ2-7, with TRBD2 matching over 12 bases. The CDR3 has 15 amino acids. Germline loops: CDR1 GTSNPN, CDR2 SVGIG (reference sequence). V trimming: 3 bases; J trimming: 3 bases; junction bases outside the gene matches: 6. The CDR3 region has the DNA TGTGCCTGGAGCCCGCAGGGACTAGCGGGCTACGAGCAGTACTTC. Its protein is CAWSPQGLAGYEQYF.

In regard to this clone: The conserved final phenylalanine or tryptophan is absent from the CDR3, which likely points to a read error. The chain joins TRBV29-1 to TRBJ2-7; D perhaps matches TRBD1 (6 bases). Germline V gene lookup returns CDR1 SQVTM and CDR2 ANQGSEA. The CDR3 is 13 residues long. V was shortened by 0 bases and J by 3 bases, with 9 bases between the two germline ends. The CDR3 sequence is CSVEDGQNYEQYL. The DNA of the CDR3 is TGCAGCGTTGAAGACGGACAGAACTACGAGCAGTACCTC.

The chain carries TRBV18 and TRBJ1-5, with 8 bases aligning to TRBD1. The trim removed 3 bases at V and 7 bases at J, leaving 2 bases unmatched. CDR1 and CDR2 (germline): KGHSH, LQKENI. CDR3 length: 13 residues. In DNA form, the CDR3 reads TGTGCCAGCTCACCGGACAGGGTGCAGCCCCAGCATTTT. This translates into CASSPDRVQPQHF.

The chain uses TRBV6-5 and TRBJ2-2; tentative D call: TRBD1 (6 bases). Trimming removed 5 bases from V and 7 bases from J, with 11 bases in between. Germline CDR1 MNHEY, CDR2 SVGAGI. The CDR3 has 13 residues. This CDR3 reads CASSLQGIGELFF. As DNA, the CDR3 is TGTGCCAGCAGTCTACAGGGTATCGGGGAGCTGTTTTTT.

The chain links TRBV6-6 to TRBJ1-5, with D hard to call. This CDR3 contains 16 residues. The germline V gene encodes CDR1 MNHNY and CDR2 SVGAGI (reference sequence). The V and J ends lost 0 bases and 4 bases respectively, with 13 bases between them. CDR3 protein: CASSYSSQVPNQPQHF. For the CDR3, the DNA is TGTGCCAGCAGTTACTCTAGTCAGGTCCCAAATCAGCCCCAGCATTTT.

This clone was seen only a few times. V and J are TRBV6-6 and TRBJ2-3; TRBD2 is a possible D gene (5 bases). V shed 5 bases and J shed 4 bases, with 7 bases lying between them. Germline-derived CDR1 and CDR2 are MNHNY and SVGAGI (reference sequence). The CDR3 runs 12 residues. The CDR3 nucleotides are TGTGCCAGCAGTCGTAGCGCAGATACGCAGTATTTT. The encoded protein is CASSRSADTQYF.

V gene TRBV7-3 combines with J gene TRBJ1-6; unclear D gene. The V and J ends lost 1 base and 0 bases respectively, with 19 bases between them. The CDR3 totals 20 residues. Germline V lookup: CDR1 SGHTA, CDR2 FQGTGA. DNA for the CDR3: TGTGCCAGCAGCTTAATAGGCGTCGGGGTCAGCCGCTCCTATAATTCACCCCTCCACTTT. Its protein product is CASSLIGVGVSRSYNSPLHF.

This rearrangement joins TRBV11-2 to TRBJ2-7; weak D call: TRBD1 (5 bases). The CDR3 consists of 18 residues. Germline V CDR1 and CDR2: SGHAT, FQNNGV. Trimming stripped 5 bases from V and 9 bases from J, with 32 bases between. The CDR3: CASSHMGSTGGTQRGQYF. Written as DNA, the CDR3 is TGTGCCAGCAGCCATATGGGATCGACCGGCGGTACCCAAAGGGGGCAGTACTTC.

The rearrangement links TRBV18 to TRBJ1-2; the D gene is possibly TRBD1 (6 bases). V was clipped by 2 bases and J by 5 bases, with 12 bases between them. The CDR3 is 14 amino acids. Per the germline V gene, CDR1 is KGHSH and CDR2 is LQKENI. CDR3 residues: CASSPKGDWYGYTF. CDR3 DNA: TGTGCCAGCTCACCAAAGGGGGATTGGTATGGCTACACCTTC.

The chain carries TRBV19 and TRBJ2-7; unclear D gene. CDR1 and CDR2 (germline): LNHDA, SQIVND (reference sequence). This CDR3 comprises 13 residues. The V end lost 3 bases, the J end lost 2 bases, and 8 bases lay between the germline ends. CDR3 sequence reads: CASSMNYAYEQYF. CDR3 in DNA: TGTGCCAGTAGTATGAACTACGCCTACGAGCAGTACTTC.

The chain employs TRBV19 and TRBJ2-7; 8 bases align to TRBD1. The V and J ends lost 7 bases and 4 bases, in that order; junction bases with no gene match: 12. The CDR3 is 15 residues long. Germline V gene sequence: CDR1 LNHDA, CDR2 SQIVND (reference sequence). The CDR3 spells CASTVSSDRAYEQYF. CDR3 DNA: TGTGCCAGTACCGTCTCCTCGGACAGGGCATACGAGCAGTACTTC.

CDR3 sequence: CASSLSGTLQETQYF. As DNA, the CDR3 is TGTGCCAGCAGCTTGAGCGGGACTCTCCAAGAGACCCAGTACTTC. This chain links TRBV7-9 with TRBJ2-5; 7 positions match TRBD2. From germline, CDR1 is SEHNR and CDR2 FQNEAQ (reference sequence). This CDR3 region has 15 residues. The V and J ends lost 3 bases and 1 base, in that order; junction bases with no gene match: 5. The complete variable domain, with remaining parts taken from reference TRBV7-9 and TRBJ2-5, reads DTGVSQNPRHKITKRGQNVTFRCDPISEHNRLYWYRQTLGQGPEFLTYFQNEAQLEKSRLLSDRFSAERPKGSFSTLEIQRTEQGDSAMYLCASSLSGTLQETQYFGPGTRLLVL.

The genes are TRBV18 and TRBJ2-3; weak D call: TRBD1 (5 bases). V was trimmed by 0 bases and J by 4 bases, leaving 5 bases between them. The CDR3 length is 13 residues. Germline loops: CDR1 KGHSH, CDR2 LQKENI. CDR3 region: CASSPPGADTQYF. CDR3 nucleotide sequence: TGTGCCAGCTCACCACCAGGGGCAGATACGCAGTATTTT.

The chain joins TRBV5-1 to TRBJ1-4; 11 bases align to TRBD1. Germline CDR1 SGHRS, CDR2 YFSETQ. The CDR3 totals 14 residues. V was pared by 5 bases and J by 7 bases, with 4 bases of the junction left unmatched. Here the CDR3 DNA reads TGCGCCAGCAGGAGGGACAGGGGGAGTGAAAAACTGTTTTTT. This codes for CASRRDRGSEKLFF.

The rearrangement joins TRBV7-2 to TRBJ2-5, with 9 bases that match TRBD2. The CDR3 is made up of 18 amino acids. Looked up from germline, CDR1 is SGHTA and CDR2 is FQGNSA. V lost 5 bases, J lost 1 base, and 14 bases stayed unmatched. This chain's CDR3 is CASSRQPFATSGQETQYF. The CDR3 DNA sequence: TGTGCCAGCAGCCGACAACCCTTCGCGACTAGCGGCCAAGAGACCCAGTACTTC.

The gene calls are TRBV19 and TRBJ1-6; 10 bases align to TRBD1. This CDR3 region has 18 residues. Per germline, CDR1 LNHDA and CDR2 SQIVND (reference sequence). After removal of 2 bases from V and 0 bases from J, the junction contained 4 bases not matched to a gene. CDR3 DNA sequence: TGTGCCAGTAGTATATCGGGACAGGGGAGCTCCTATAATTCACCCCTCCACTTT. Its protein product is CASSISGQGSSYNSPLHF.

A single count supports this clone. This rearrangement joins TRBV19 to TRBJ2-1, with D possibly TRBD1 on 6 matching bases. The germline CDR1 and CDR2 sequences are LNHDA and SQIVND (reference sequence). The CDR3 consists of 11 residues. Between the trimmed V and J ends, which lost 3 bases and 11 bases, there was a span of 8 bases. The CDR3 bases are TGTGCCAGTAGTATTGGGGGCAAGCAGTTCTTC. This encodes CASSIGGKQFF.

The chain employs TRBV9 and TRBJ1-1; possible D gene TRBD1, 6 bases. V dropped 1 base and J dropped 5 bases, with 12 bases sitting between them. The CDR3 is 14 amino acids. The germline V gene has CDR1 SGDLS and CDR2 YYNGEE. CDR3 residues: CASSVRSGETEAFF. The CDR3 DNA is TGTGCCAGCAGCGTACGGTCAGGGGAAACTGAAGCTTTCTTT.

The gene calls are TRBV30 and TRBJ1-2, with 10 bases fitting TRBD1. This CDR3 is 16 amino acids long. Germline CDR1 GTSNPN, CDR2 SVGIG (reference sequence). The V and J ends lost 3 bases and 0 bases, in that order; junction bases with no gene match: 7. CDR3 residues: CAWRTGGAGSNYGYTF. CDR3 DNA sequence: TGTGCCTGGAGGACAGGGGGCGCAGGTTCTAACTATGGCTACACCTTC.